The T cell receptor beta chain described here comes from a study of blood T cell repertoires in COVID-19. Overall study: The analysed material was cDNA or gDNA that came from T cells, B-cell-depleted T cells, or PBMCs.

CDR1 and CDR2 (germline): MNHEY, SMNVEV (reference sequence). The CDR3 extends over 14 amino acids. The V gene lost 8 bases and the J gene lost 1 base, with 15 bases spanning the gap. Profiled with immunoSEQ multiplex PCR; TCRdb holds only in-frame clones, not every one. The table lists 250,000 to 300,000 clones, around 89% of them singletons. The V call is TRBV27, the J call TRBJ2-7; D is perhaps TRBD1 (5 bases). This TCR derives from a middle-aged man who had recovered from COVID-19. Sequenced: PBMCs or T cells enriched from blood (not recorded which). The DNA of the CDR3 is TGTGCCAGCCTCCCCCTCCAGGGATCCTACGAGCAGTACTTC. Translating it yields CASLPLQGSYEQYF.